The text below deals with one T cell receptor (beta chain). Its antigen remains unidentified. Per germline, CDR1 ENHRY and CDR2 SYGVKD. V shed 10 bases and J 1 base; nucleotides not matched to a gene: 8. The CDR3 is 14 residues long. The sample originates from a study of vaccination and CD4 T cells after COVID-19. Across the study: There were two doses of either BNT162b2 or mRNA-1273 vaccine given to participants. The study collected post-vaccine samples a median about 73 days after dose two, with a range of 14 to 241.

Treatment defined: 10-day PBMC culture with coronavirus spike peptide pools or control peptides (ViraFEST assay). The unexposed donor gave CD4+ T cells before the COVID-19 pandemic (2011-2018). Antigen-specific T cell expansion with peptide pools preceded TCR sequencing in the ViraFEST approach. The Oncomine TCR Beta short-read assay generated sequence data from the DNA of cultured CD4+ T cells. From CD4+ T cells that had been cultured, genomic DNA was extracted. TCRdb used MiXCR to reprocess the PCR reads, holding one entry per CDR3 protein. Here the sample spans some 10,000 distinct CDR3 sequences, about 34% being singletons.

This sequence joins TRBV10-3 and TRBJ1-1; 8 bases are shared with TRBD1. The specimen sequenced was CD4+ T cells from blood, cultured in vitro. The TCR comes from a human donor in good health. CDR3 DNA: TGTGCCACAACAGACAGGGGCAAGAACACTGAAGCTTTCTTT. Translation gives CATTDRGKNTEAFF.